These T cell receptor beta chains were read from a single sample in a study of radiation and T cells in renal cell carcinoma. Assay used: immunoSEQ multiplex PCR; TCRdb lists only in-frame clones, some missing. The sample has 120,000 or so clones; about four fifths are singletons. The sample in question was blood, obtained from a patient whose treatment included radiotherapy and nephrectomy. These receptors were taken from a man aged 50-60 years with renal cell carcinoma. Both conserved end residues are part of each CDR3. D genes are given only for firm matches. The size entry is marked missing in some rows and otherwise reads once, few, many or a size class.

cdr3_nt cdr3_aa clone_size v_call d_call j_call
TGCGCCAGCAGCCAAGAAGTTGACCCAAGGGATGAGCAGTTCTTC CASSQEVDPRDEQFF - TRBV4-3 - TRBJ2-1
TGTGCCAGCAGGACCGGGACTAGCGGGTCCGGCGGGGAGCTGTTTTTT CASRTGTSGSGGELFF - TRBV2 TRBD2 TRBJ2-2
TGTGCCAGCAGTGATAGCGGGAGTTTCACGAACATTCAGTACTTC CASSDSGSFTNIQYF - TRBV2 TRBD2 TRBJ2-4
TGTGCCAGCAGCGTCGGTGGGGGGGCGCCGGGAAACACCATATATTTT CASSVGGGAPGNTIYF - TRBV9 - TRBJ1-3
TGCAGCGTTGGCTATAGTATGAAAGAGACCCAGTACTTC CSVGYSMKETQYF - TRBV29-1 - TRBJ2-5
TGTGCCAGCAGCCGATTAGGTGCGAACACCGGGGAGCTGTTTTTT CASSRLGANTGELFF - TRBV28 - TRBJ2-2
TGTGCCAGCAGCGACAGGAACTCCTACGAGCAGTACTTC CASSDRNSYEQYF - TRBV7-2 - TRBJ2-7
TGTGCCAGCAGCCCGGGTGGGACAGCGGGGGATTTAGAGACCCAGTACTTC CASSPGGTAGDLETQYF - TRBV25-1 - TRBJ2-5
TGTGCCAGCTCGGTTGGACATCGCTACGAGCAGTACTTC CASSVGHRYEQYF - TRBV18 - TRBJ2-7
TGTGCCAGCTCTGAGCAGACGAACACCGGGGAGCTGTTTTTT CASSEQTNTGELFF - TRBV7-9 - TRBJ2-2
TGCGCCAGCAGCTTGGCAGGGGATGGAAACACCATATATTTT CASSLAGDGNTIYF - TRBV5-1 - TRBJ1-3
TGTGCCAGCAGCTTACAACAGGGGAATTCACCCCTCCACTTT CASSLQQGNSPLHF - TRBV7-9 TRBD1 TRBJ1-6
TGTGCCAGCAGCCAGGGGGTAGCCCCGGGGGGCCGAGAGACCCAGTACTTC CASSQGVAPGGRETQYF - TRBV7-2 - TRBJ2-5
TGTGCCAGCAGTTTCACAGGGAACACTGAAGCTTTCTTT CASSFTGNTEAFF - TRBV27 - TRBJ1-1
TGTGCCAGCAGCTTGACGGTAGAACCTAGCACAGATACGCAGTATTTT CASSLTVEPSTDTQYF - TRBV5-4 - TRBJ2-3
TGTGCCAGCAGCTTGGCCACGGAAAATGGCTACACCTTC CASSLATENGYTF - TRBV5-5 - TRBJ1-2
TGCGCCAGCAGCTTGGGTGCGGAGTACGGGGAGCTGTTTTTT CASSLGAEYGELFF - TRBV5-1 - TRBJ2-2
TGTGCCAGCAGTGAATCGGGGTTCGCATTGAATCAGCCCCAGCATTTT CASSESGFALNQPQHF once TRBV25-1 - TRBJ1-5
TGCGCCAGCAGCTTGGGTGGGGCAGAAGCTAGCGAGCAGTACTTC CASSLGGAEASEQYF - TRBV5-1 - TRBJ2-7
TGTGCCAGCAGTGAGGACCGTCCAGATACGCAGTATTTT CASSEDRPDTQYF - TRBV6-1 - TRBJ2-3
TGTGCCATCGCCGGAGGACAGGGGAATCAGCCCCAGCATTTT CAIAGGQGNQPQHF - TRBV10-3 TRBD1 TRBJ1-5
TGTGCCAGTCACAGCGGAGGGGCCTACAATGAGCAGTTCTTC CASHSGGAYNEQFF few TRBV7-9 - TRBJ2-1
TGTGCCAGCAGCGAACTAGCGGGGAGGAACACCGGGGAGCTGTTTTTT CASSELAGRNTGELFF - TRBV7-8 TRBD2 TRBJ2-2
TGTGCCAGCAGCCCCCAGGGGATCTATGGCTACACCTTC CASSPQGIYGYTF - TRBV6-1 - TRBJ1-2
TGTGCCAGCAGCTTTTCGGGGGGACAGCCTAATTCACCCCTCCACTTT CASSFSGGQPNSPLHF few TRBV7-9 TRBD1 TRBJ1-6
TGTGCCATCAGTGACGCCAGGAGCAATCAGCCCCAGCATTTT CAISDARSNQPQHF - TRBV10-3 - TRBJ1-5
TGTGCCTGGACCTGGTCTCGCGGGACCCATGTCTACGAGCAGTACTTC CAWTWSRGTHVYEQYF - TRBV30 - TRBJ2-7
TGTGCCAGCAGCTTGGCCCAGGTAGGGCACACTGAAGCTTTCTTT CASSLAQVGHTEAFF - TRBV5-4 - TRBJ1-1
TGCGCCAGCAGCGGACAGGTCTCCTACGAGCAGTACTTC CASSGQVSYEQYF - TRBV5-1 TRBD1 TRBJ2-7
TGTGCCAGCAGCAATCACAGGGGGCTACCCTCCTACGAGCAGTACTTC CASSNHRGLPSYEQYF - TRBV21-1 - TRBJ2-7
TGTGCCAGCAGCGCGCTCTATATAGGCGAAAAACTGTTTTTT CASSALYIGEKLFF - TRBV7-9 - TRBJ1-4
TGTGCCAGCAGCTTAGAGCCTATGGATACGCAGTATTTT CASSLEPMDTQYF - TRBV7-9 - TRBJ2-3
TGCGCCAGCAGCCAACCGTGGACGGAAAACTCTGGAAACACCATATATTTT CASSQPWTENSGNTIYF - TRBV4-1 - TRBJ1-3
TGTGCCACCAGCAGAGATTCAGCTATTAGCGGGAGTTGGGAGACCCAGTACTTC CATSRDSAISGSWETQYF - TRBV15 TRBD2 TRBJ2-5
TGCAGTGCTGGGGGCCAAGAGACCCAGTACTTC CSAGGQETQYF - TRBV20-1 - TRBJ2-5
TGTGCCTCCGGGACAGGGAACTCGGATACGCAGTATTTT CASGTGNSDTQYF - TRBV30 TRBD1 TRBJ2-3
TGTGCCAGCAGCCTACTAGCGGGAGGGAGCACAGATACGCAGTATTTT CASSLLAGGSTDTQYF - TRBV11-2 TRBD2 TRBJ2-3
TGTGCCAGCAGACGTGCCCAGCCCCAGCATTTT CASRRAQPQHF few TRBV7-3 - TRBJ1-5
TGTGCCAGCAACTTCTATCAGGGGTCCAGAAACTATGGCTACACCTTC CASNFYQGSRNYGYTF - TRBV2 - TRBJ1-2
TGTGCCAGCAGCAGACAGGGAAACACAGATACGCAGTATTTT CASSRQGNTDTQYF once TRBV7-9 TRBD1 TRBJ2-3
TGTGCCAGCAGCCTCGGGGTAGGAACAGATACGCAGTATTTT CASSLGVGTDTQYF once TRBV11-1 - TRBJ2-3
TGTGCCAGCAGCTTGGAAAGGGGGGACGGGGCTTTCTTT CASSLERGDGAFF - TRBV5-4 - TRBJ1-1
TGTGCCAGCAGACTAAGGACAGGGCTGGGCGAGCAGTACTTC CASRLRTGLGEQYF few TRBV6-5 TRBD1 TRBJ2-7
TGCGCCAGCAGTGAGTCGGGAAGGTGCACAGATACGCAGTATTTT CASSESGRCTDTQYF - TRBV10-1 - TRBJ2-3